This TCR beta chain was sequenced for a study of cytomegalovirus exposure and HLA in healthy donors. The study ran its PCR with 60 Vbeta and 13 Jbeta primers. TCRdb keeps only in-frame clones here, not all; method: immunoSEQ multiplex PCR. The sample includes fewer than 150,000 clones, around 74% seen only once; the top ten take roughly 30%. V gave up 3 bases and J gave up 0 bases, with 9 bases separating them. Germline V lookup: CDR1 SGHRS, CDR2 YFSETQ. The CDR3 extends over 15 amino acids. A single count supports this clone. Its target is unknown. Overall study findings and caveats: Confirmation was obtained in vitro that three CMV-associated chains are specific for CMV antigens. In a later analysis, TCR association rates varied by HLA locus: DRB1 most, HLA-C fewest. Productive status was seen about 87% or about 30% of the time for most TCR beta V segments in an earlier analysis.

The sample consisted of PBMCs. The chain joins TRBV5-1 to TRBJ1-4, with D tentatively TRBD1 (6 bases). The sequence was obtained from a man between 60 and 70 years old in good health and CMV-seropositive. The CDR3 DNA is TGCGCCAGCAGCTCAACAGGGACAACTAATGAAAAACTGTTTTTT. It translates to CASSSTGTTNEKLFF.